This T cell receptor beta chain was captured in a study of T cells after posttransplantation cyclophosphamide. CDR3 size: 16 residues. Treatment was busulfan-fludarabine conditioning, a marrow graft, and cyclophosphamide on days +3 and +4. Assay used: immunoSEQ multiplex PCR; TCRdb lists only in-frame clones, some missing. The table includes some 18,000 clones, roughly 87% detected once. This chain joins TRBV21-1 and TRBJ2-7; the table assigns TRBD2, which was not confirmed against the DNA. TRBV21-1 has pseudogene status. Here the sequenced sample was PBMCs, taken after allogeneic stem cell transplant with posttransplant cyclophosphamide. The TCR originated in a female patient aged 35 to 55 who received an allogeneic stem cell transplant from a related donor, was CMV-positive, and had no GVHD. Some T cells may be supplied by the graft donor. The CDR3 nucleotides are TGTGCCAGCAGCACGCGGACTAGCGGGAGATCCTACGAGCAGTACTTC. It translates to CASSTRTSGRSYEQYF.